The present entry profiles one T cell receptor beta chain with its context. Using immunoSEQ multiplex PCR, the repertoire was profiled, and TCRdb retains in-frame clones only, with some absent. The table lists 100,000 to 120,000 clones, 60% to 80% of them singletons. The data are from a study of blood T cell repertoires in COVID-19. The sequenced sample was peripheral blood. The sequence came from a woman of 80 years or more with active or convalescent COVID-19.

CDR3 loop: CASSPWTATIQETQYF. DNA for the CDR3: TGTGCCAGCTCACCATGGACAGCTACCATCCAAGAGACCCAGTACTTC. The chain links TRBV18 to TRBJ2-5, with D perhaps matching TRBD1 (6 bases). The length of the CDR3 is 16 residues. Germline assignment: CDR1 KGHSH and CDR2 LQKENI. V shed 2 bases and J shed 1 base, with 14 bases lying between them.